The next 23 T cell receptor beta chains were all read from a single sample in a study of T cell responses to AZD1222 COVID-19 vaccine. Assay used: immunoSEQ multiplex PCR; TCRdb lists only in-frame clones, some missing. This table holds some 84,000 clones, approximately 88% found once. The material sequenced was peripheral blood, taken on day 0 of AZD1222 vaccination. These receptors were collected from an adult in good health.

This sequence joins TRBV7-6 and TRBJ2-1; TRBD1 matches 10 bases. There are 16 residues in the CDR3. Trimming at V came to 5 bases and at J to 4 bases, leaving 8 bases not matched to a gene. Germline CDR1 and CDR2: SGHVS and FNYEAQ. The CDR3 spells CASSPQPGQGYNEQFF. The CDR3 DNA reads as TGTGCCAGCAGCCCCCAACCGGGACAGGGGTACAATGAGCAGTTCTTC.

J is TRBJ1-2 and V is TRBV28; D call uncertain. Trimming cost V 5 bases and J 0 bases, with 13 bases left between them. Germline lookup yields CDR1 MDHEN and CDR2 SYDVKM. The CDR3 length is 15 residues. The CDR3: CASSTPGNTNYGYTF. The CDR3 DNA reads TGTGCCAGCAGTACCCCCGGGAACACTAACTATGGCTACACCTTC.

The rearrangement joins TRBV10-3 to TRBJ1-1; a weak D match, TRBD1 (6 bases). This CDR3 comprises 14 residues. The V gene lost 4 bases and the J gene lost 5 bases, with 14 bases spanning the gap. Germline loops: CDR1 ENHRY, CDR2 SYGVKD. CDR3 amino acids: CAISGGRGRTEAFF. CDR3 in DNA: TGTGCCATCAGTGGAGGGAGGGGGAGAACTGAAGCTTTCTTT.

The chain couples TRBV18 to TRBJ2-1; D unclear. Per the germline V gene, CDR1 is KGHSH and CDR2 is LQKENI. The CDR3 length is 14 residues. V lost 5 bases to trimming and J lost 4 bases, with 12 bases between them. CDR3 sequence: CASSVTTAYNEQFF. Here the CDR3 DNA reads TGTGCCAGCTCAGTCACTACAGCTTACAATGAGCAGTTCTTC.

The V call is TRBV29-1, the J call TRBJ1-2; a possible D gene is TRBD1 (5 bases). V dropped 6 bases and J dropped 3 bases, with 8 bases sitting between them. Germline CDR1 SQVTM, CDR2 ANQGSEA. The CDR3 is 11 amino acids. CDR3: CSVGGYYGYTF. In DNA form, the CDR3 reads TGCAGCGTGGGGGGGTACTATGGCTACACCTTC.

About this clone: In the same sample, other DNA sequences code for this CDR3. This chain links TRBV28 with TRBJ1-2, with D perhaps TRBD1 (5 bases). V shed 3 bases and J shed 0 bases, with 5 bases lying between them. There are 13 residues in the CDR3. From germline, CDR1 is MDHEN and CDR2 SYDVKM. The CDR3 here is CASSFRANYGYTF. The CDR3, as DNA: TGTGCCAGCAGTTTCAGGGCTAACTATGGCTACACCTTC.

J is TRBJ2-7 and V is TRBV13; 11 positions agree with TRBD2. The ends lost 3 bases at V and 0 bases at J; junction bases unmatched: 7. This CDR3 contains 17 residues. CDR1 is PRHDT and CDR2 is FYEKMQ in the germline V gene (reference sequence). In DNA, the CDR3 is TGTGCCAGCAGCTTCTTTCGACTAGCGGGACTCTCCTACGAGCAGTACTTC. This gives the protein CASSFFRLAGLSYEQYF.

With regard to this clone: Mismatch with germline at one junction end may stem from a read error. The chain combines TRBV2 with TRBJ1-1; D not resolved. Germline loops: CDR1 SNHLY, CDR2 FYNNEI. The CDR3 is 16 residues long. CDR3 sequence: CASSEGRAVPNTEAFF. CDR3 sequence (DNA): TGTGCCAGCAGCGAAGGGAGGGCAGTCCCGAACACTGAAGCTTTCTTT.

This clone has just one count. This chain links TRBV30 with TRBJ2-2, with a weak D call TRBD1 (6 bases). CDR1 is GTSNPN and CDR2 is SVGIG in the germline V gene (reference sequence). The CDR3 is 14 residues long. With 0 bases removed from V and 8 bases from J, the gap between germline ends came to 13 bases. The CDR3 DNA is TGTGCCTGGAGTGTTCCAGGGGTTTCGGGGGAGCTGTTTTTT. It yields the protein CAWSVPGVSGELFF.

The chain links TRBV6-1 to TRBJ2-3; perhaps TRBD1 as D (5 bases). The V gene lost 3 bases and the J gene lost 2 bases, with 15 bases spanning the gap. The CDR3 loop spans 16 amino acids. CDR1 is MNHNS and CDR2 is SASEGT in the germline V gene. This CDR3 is CASSELDSRNTDTQYF. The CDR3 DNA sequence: TGTGCCAGCAGTGAGCTTGACAGCCGAAACACAGATACGCAGTATTTT.

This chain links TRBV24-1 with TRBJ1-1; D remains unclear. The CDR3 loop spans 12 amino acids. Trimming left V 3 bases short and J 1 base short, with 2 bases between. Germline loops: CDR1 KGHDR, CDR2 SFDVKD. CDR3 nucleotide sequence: TGTGCCACCAGTGATACGAACACTGAAGCTTTCTTT. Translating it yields CATSDTNTEAFF.

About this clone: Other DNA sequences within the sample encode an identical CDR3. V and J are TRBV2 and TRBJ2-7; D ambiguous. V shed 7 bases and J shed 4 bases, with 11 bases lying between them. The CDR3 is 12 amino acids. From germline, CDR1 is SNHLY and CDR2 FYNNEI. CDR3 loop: CASTGDGYEQYF. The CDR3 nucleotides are TGTGCCAGCACTGGAGACGGTTACGAGCAGTACTTC.

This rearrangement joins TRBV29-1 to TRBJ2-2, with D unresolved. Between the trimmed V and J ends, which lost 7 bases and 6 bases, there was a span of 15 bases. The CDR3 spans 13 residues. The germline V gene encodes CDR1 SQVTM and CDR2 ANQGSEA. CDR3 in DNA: TGCAGCGCCCTCGATCGATGGGCCGGGGAGCTGTTTTTT. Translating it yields CSALDRWAGELFF.

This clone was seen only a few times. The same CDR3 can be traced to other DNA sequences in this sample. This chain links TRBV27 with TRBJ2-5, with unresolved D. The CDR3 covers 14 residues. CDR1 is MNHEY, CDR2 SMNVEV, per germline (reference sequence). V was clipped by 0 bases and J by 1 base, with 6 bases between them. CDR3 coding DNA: TGTGCCAGCAGTTTATCCCCAGCCCAAGAGACCCAGTACTTC. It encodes CASSLSPAQETQYF.

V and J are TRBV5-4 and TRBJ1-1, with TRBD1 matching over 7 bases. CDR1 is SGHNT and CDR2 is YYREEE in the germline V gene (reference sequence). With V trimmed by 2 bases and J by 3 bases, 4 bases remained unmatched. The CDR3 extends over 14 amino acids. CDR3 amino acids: CASSFKGGHTEAFF. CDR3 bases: TGTGCCAGCAGCTTCAAAGGGGGCCACACTGAAGCTTTCTTT.

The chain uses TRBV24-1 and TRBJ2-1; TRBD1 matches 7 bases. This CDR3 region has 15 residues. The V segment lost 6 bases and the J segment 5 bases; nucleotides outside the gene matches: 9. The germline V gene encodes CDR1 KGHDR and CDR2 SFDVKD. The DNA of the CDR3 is TGTGCCACCAGTCAACAGGGGCGGGCAGACAATGAGCAGTTCTTC. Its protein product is CATSQQGRADNEQFF.

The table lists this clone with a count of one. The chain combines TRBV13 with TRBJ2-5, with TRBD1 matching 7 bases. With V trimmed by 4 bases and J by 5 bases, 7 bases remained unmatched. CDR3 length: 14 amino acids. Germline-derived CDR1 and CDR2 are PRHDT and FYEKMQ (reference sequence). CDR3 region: CASSSAYRGETQYF. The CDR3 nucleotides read TGTGCCAGCAGCTCCGCATACAGGGGTGAGACCCAGTACTTC.

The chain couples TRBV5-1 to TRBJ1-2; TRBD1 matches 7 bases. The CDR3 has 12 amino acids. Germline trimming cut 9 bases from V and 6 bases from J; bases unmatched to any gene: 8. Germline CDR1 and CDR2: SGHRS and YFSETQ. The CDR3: CATRQGLDGYTF. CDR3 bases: TGCGCCACCCGACAGGGTCTCGATGGCTACACCTTC.

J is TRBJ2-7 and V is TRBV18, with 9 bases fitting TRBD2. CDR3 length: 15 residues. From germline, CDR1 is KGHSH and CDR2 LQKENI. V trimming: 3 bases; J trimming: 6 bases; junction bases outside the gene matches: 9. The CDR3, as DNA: TGTGCCAGCTCACCCTCTAGCGGGAACTGGGGCGAGCAGTACTTC. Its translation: CASSPSSGNWGEQYF.

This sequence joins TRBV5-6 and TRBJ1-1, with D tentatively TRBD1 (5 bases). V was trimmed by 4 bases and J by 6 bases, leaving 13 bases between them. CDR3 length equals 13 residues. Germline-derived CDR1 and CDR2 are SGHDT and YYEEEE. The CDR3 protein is CASSRRQFPEAFF. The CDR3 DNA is TGTGCCAGCAGCCGTCGACAGTTCCCTGAAGCTTTCTTT.

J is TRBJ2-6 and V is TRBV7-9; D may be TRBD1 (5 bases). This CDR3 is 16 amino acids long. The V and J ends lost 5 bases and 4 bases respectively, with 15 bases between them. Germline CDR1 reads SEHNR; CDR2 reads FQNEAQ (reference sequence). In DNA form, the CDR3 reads TGTGCCAGCAGCCTAAGGGGTCTGCTCGGGGCCAACGTCCTGACTTTC. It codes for CASSLRGLLGANVLTF.

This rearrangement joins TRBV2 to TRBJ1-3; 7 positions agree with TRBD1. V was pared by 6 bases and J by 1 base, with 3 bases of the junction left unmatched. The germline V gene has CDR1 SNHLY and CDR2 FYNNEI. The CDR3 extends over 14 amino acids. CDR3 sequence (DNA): TGTGCCAGCAGAGCGGGACAGTCTGGAAACACCATATATTTT. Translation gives CASRAGQSGNTIYF.

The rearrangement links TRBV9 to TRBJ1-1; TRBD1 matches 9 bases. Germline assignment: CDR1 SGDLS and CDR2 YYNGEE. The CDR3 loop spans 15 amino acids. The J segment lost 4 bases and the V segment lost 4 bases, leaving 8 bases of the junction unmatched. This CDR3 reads CASSPSGTGLTEAFF. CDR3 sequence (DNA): TGTGCCAGCAGCCCCTCCGGGACAGGGCTCACTGAAGCTTTCTTT.